This T cell receptor beta chain was recorded in a study of kidney transplant recipient with SARS-CoV-2 infection. TCRdb re-called the reads with MiXCR, one entry per CDR3 protein. The table has roughly 230,000 distinct CDR3 sequences, 25% to 30% seen once. The CDR3 is 14 residues long. Deletions cut 0 bases from V and 1 base from J, with 7 bases between. CDR1 is SGHRS and CDR2 is YFSETQ in the germline V gene. This clonotype was picked up many times. The chain links TRBV5-1 to TRBJ1-1; TRBD1 is a possible D gene (5 bases). This receptor was taken from a young adult male patient who had COVID-19 and was a kidney transplant recipient. Some of the T cells might come from the graft donor. The sequences come from a blood sample, collected at baseline and on approximately day 120 from a kidney transplant recipient. The CDR3 DNA is TGCGCCAGCAGCTTGGATCAGGGGAACACTGAAGCTTTCTTT. Its protein is CASSLDQGNTEAFF.